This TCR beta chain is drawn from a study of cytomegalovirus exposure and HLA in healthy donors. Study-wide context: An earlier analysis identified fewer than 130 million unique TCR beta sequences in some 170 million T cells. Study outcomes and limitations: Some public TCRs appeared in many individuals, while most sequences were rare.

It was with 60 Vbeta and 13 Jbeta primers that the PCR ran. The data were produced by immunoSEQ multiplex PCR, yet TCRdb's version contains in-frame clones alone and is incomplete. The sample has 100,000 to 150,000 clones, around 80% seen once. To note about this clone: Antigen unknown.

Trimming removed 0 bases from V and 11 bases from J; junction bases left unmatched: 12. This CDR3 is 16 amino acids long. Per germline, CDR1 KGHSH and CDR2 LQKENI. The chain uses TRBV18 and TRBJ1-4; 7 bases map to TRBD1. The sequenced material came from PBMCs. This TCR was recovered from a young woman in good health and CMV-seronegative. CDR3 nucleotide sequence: TGTGCCAGCTCACCACCGGCCGGGCAGGGGGTTGAGAAACTGTTTTTT. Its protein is CASSPPAGQGVEKLFF.